The 8 T cell receptor beta chains presented below share a single source sample, sequenced in a study of T-cell reconstitution after alpha-beta-depleted transplantation in children. Using unique molecular identifiers, the investigators prepared the TCRbeta library. TCRdb reprocessed the PCR reads with MiXCR, giving one entry per CDR3 protein. The sample contains 450,000 to 500,000 distinct CDR3 sequences, approximately 12% of which appear only once. The sequences come from PBMCs from the stem cell graft donor, collected from the stem cell graft. The receptor source for this set is a human donor who donated a stem cell graft to a child with combined immunodeficiency.

The V and J genes are TRBV5-1 and TRBJ1-5; TRBD1 might be the D (5 bases). The CDR3 is made up of 15 amino acids. CDR1 and CDR2 from the germline V gene are SGHRS and YFSETQ. The V gene lost 0 bases and the J gene lost 4 bases, with 11 bases spanning the gap. The CDR3 DNA follows: TGCGCCAGCAGCTTGGTTGGGGGTAAAAATCAGCCCCAGCATTTT. Its protein is CASSLVGGKNQPQHF. Variable domain in full (rest from reference TRBV5-1 and TRBJ1-5): KAGVTQTPRYLIKTRGQQVTLSCSPISGHRSVSWYQQTPGQGLQFLFEYFSETQRNKGNFPGRFSGRQFSNSRSEMNVSTLELGDSALYLCASSLVGGKNQPQHFGDGTRLSIL.

This clonotype was observed a few times. V and J are TRBV5-1 and TRBJ2-1, with D possibly being TRBD2 (6 bases). The CDR3 has 17 amino acids. The germline V and J ends were trimmed by 2 bases and 1 base, with 16 bases remaining between them. The germline V gene has CDR1 SGHRS and CDR2 YFSETQ. The CDR3 region is CASSFSIAEPSYNEQFF. The DNA for the CDR3 is TGCGCCAGCAGCTTCTCGATAGCGGAACCTTCCTACAATGAGCAGTTCTTC.

In this sample, this clonotype turned up many times. An end of the junction does not agree with germline; a read error may underlie this. The V gene is TRBV12-3 or TRBV12-4, the J gene TRBJ1-1; the D gene is possibly TRBD1 (6 bases). This CDR3 has 13 amino acids. The CDR3 sequence is CASSSTERDTPSF. The CDR3, as DNA: TGTGCCAGCAGTTCCACCGAAAGGGACACACCTTCCTTT.

In regard to this clonotype: One end of the junction is discordant with germline, which a read error may explain. The genes are TRBV5-1 and TRBJ1-6; D unclear. The germline CDR1 and CDR2 sequences are SGHRS and YFSETQ. CDR3 length: 18 amino acids. CDR3: CASRLGSPLSSYNSPLHF. Written as DNA, the CDR3 is TGCGCCAGCAGGTTGGGGAGCCCCTTAAGCTCCTATAATTCACCCCTCCACTTT.

This clonotype was observed a handful of times. The rearrangement joins TRBV5-5 to TRBJ1-4; D gene unclear. CDR1 and CDR2 from the germline V gene are SGHKS and YYEKEE (reference sequence). The CDR3 is 13 residues long. Trimming removed 3 bases from V and 8 bases from J, with 11 bases in between. The CDR3 loop is CASSSASWEKLFF. In nucleotides, the CDR3 is TGTGCCAGCAGCTCGGCCTCTTGGGAAAAACTGTTTTTT.

This clonotype was seen repeatedly, ten times or more. J is TRBJ2-1 and V is TRBV29-1, with D maybe TRBD1 (6 bases). The V and J ends lost 3 bases and 4 bases respectively, with 13 bases between them. CDR3 size: 14 residues. The germline V gene encodes CDR1 SQVTM and CDR2 ANQGSEA. The CDR3 sequence is CSVELGAIYNEQFF. The CDR3 DNA reads TGCAGCGTTGAGTTGGGGGCGATTTACAATGAGCAGTTCTTC.

This clonotype was observed at least ten times. V and J are TRBV12-3 or TRBV12-4 and TRBJ2-7, with no clear D. The V end was cut by 3 bases, the J end by 9 bases, with 12 bases between. CDR3 size: 12 residues. CDR3 sequence (DNA): TGTGCCAGCAGTTTCGAGGCGCCCAGGCAGTACTTC. This encodes CASSFEAPRQYF.

Ten or more counts support this clonotype. This chain uses TRBV5-1 with TRBJ2-4; D is unclear. The CDR3 spans 14 residues. V gave up 4 bases and J gave up 5 bases, with 13 bases separating them. Germline V gene lookup returns CDR1 SGHRS and CDR2 YFSETQ. CDR3 DNA sequence: TGCGCCAGCAGCCGACCCTCGACGGAAAACATTCAGTACTTC. Amino acid sequence: CASSRPSTENIQYF.